These T cell receptor beta chains were read from a single sample in a study of T cells in localized non-small cell lung cancer. Repertoires were generated with immunoSEQ multiplex PCR, while TCRdb's copy carries only in-frame clones and drops some. In the table there are some 130,000 clones, 89% of which are singletons. Sequences were derived from peripheral blood, sampled before any cancer treatment. All receptors derive from a female donor at least 60 years old with stage I lung adenocarcinoma. Each CDR3 is given with its conserved first and last residue. D genes are given only for firm matches.

v_call	d_call	j_call	cdr3_aa
TRBV27	-	TRBJ1-5	CASSLLGNQPQHF
TRBV5-4	TRBD2	TRBJ2-7	CASSQDTRASGRGEQYF
TRBV9	TRBD1	TRBJ2-2	CASSEPGQGLPGELFF
TRBV5-1	TRBD1	TRBJ1-6	CASSLGDRYNSPLHF
TRBV4-1	TRBD1	TRBJ2-7	CASSQDPLDRAYEQYF
TRBV5-1	TRBD2	TRBJ2-7	CASSLTLAGGPHEQYF
TRBV11-2	TRBD1	TRBJ2-2	CASSLVAGGLRTGELFF
TRBV29-1	TRBD2	TRBJ2-1	CSVRLAGTDNEQFF
TRBV7-8	-	TRBJ2-2	CASSPRLGTGELFF
TRBV5-6	TRBD2	TRBJ2-7	CASSSSGIRAYEQYF
TRBV7-9	-	TRBJ2-1	CASSPRTLLAYNEQFF
TRBV2	TRBD1	TRBJ2-7	CASRTGGYEQYF
TRBV28	-	TRBJ1-2	CASSLGSENYGYTF
TRBV28	-	TRBJ2-1	CASSFGGPRHEQFF
TRBV5-1	-	TRBJ1-4	CASSPGGREKLFF
TRBV10-3	TRBD2	TRBJ2-2	CAISGEGSSSGKLFF
TRBV18	-	TRBJ1-5	CASSPQRDSNQPQHF
TRBV7-2	-	TRBJ1-3	CASSFRNGNTIYF
TRBV5-1	TRBD1	TRBJ2-5	CASRKLVTGGIQETQYF
TRBV9	-	TRBJ2-5	CASSFSPGTEQETQYF
TRBV5-1	-	TRBJ1-2	CASRDSGDYGYTF
TRBV9	-	TRBJ2-1	CASSDAGVIGAALGYNEQFF
TRBV28	TRBD1	TRBJ2-7	CASSYPRDRSYEQYF
TRBV28	-	TRBJ2-7	CASSLRAAPYEQYF
TRBV27	-	TRBJ1-2	CASSSGERSGYTF
TRBV27	TRBD2	TRBJ2-7	CASSSSSGRRGYEQYF
TRBV7-2	-	TRBJ2-3	CASSLAGSEGADTQYF
TRBV7-9	TRBD2	TRBJ2-5	CASSFPGLESETQYF
TRBV7-3	TRBD2	TRBJ2-1	CASRTSGLYNEQFF
TRBV19	TRBD1	TRBJ2-6	CASSDRVSGANVLTF
TRBV9	-	TRBJ2-5	CASSVGGHKTQYF